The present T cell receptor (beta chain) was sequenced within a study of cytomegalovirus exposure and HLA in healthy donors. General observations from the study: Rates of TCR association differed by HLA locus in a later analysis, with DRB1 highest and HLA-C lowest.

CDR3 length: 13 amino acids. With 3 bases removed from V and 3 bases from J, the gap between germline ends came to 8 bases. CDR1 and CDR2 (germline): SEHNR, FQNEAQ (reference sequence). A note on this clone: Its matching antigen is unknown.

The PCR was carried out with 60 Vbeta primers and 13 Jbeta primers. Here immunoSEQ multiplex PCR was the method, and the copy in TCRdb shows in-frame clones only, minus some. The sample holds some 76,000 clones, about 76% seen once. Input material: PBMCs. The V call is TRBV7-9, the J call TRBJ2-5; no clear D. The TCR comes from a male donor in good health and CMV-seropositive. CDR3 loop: CASSLTMEETQYF. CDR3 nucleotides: TGTGCCAGCAGCTTGACAATGGAAGAGACCCAGTACTTC.